The 32 T cell receptor beta chains listed next were all sequenced from one sample in a study of technical replicates of blood from a handful of donors listed by TCRdb under 2017. The library was made by the immunoSEQ multiplex PCR assay. The immuneACCESS repertoire file appears here via TCRdb, limited to in-frame rearrangements. These files lack a portion of the clones; in checked studies, under half of the deficit traces to unresolved V genes, and the cause of the others is not known. The sample has tens of thousands of clones on record, over 80% of them singletons. Clones ranked in the top ten supply around 0.42% of the sample. Sequencing input: T cells isolated from PBMCs. The receptors were sampled from a human donor in good health.

The chain recombines TRBV2 with TRBJ2-2; no definite D call. The CDR3 is 13 residues long. From germline, CDR1 is SNHLY and CDR2 FYNNEI. V was shortened by 6 bases and J by 4 bases, with 9 bases between the two germline ends. The CDR3 sequence: CASRRNPTGELFF. The CDR3 DNA follows: TGTGCCAGCAGGAGGAACCCCACCGGGGAGCTGTTTTTT.

The chain joins TRBV7-6 to TRBJ2-2; no definite D call. CDR3 size: 14 residues. The V and J ends lost 2 bases and 0 bases respectively, with 4 bases between them. Germline assignment: CDR1 SGHVS and CDR2 FNYEAQ. The CDR3 region is CASSLIANTGELFF. As DNA, the CDR3 is TGTGCCAGCAGCTTAATCGCGAACACCGGGGAGCTGTTTTTT.

V is TRBV7-9 and J is TRBJ2-7; 14 bases are shared with TRBD2. Trimming removed 1 base from V and 6 bases from J; junction bases left unmatched: 2. The germline gives CDR1 SEHNR, CDR2 FQNEAQ (reference sequence). The CDR3 extends over 15 amino acids. This CDR3 is CASSLEGLAGVEQYF. The CDR3 DNA is TGTGCCAGCAGCTTAGAGGGACTAGCGGGAGTCGAGCAGTACTTC.

This clone was seen only a few times. The chain joins TRBV29-1 to TRBJ1-1, with D tentatively TRBD1 (5 bases). CDR1 is SQVTM, CDR2 ANQGSEA, per germline. The CDR3 runs to 13 residues. V dropped 7 bases and J dropped 4 bases, with 16 bases sitting between them. DNA for the CDR3: TGCAGCGGGAGGGGTTCTTTTGGCACTGAAGCTTTCTTT. Residues: CSGRGSFGTEAFF. Based on the CDR3 plus reference TRBV29-1 and TRBJ1-1, the full variable domain is SAVISQKPSRDICQRGTSLTIQCQVDSQVTMMFWYRQQPGQSLTLIATANQGSEATYESGFVIDKFPISRPNLTFSTLTVSNMSPEDSSIYLCSGRGSFGTEAFFGQGTRLTVV.

This chain links TRBV5-1 with TRBJ1-2, with D perhaps matching TRBD1 (5 bases). Germline V gene sequence: CDR1 SGHRS, CDR2 YFSETQ. The CDR3 totals 14 residues. V lost 0 bases to trimming and J lost 2 bases, with 8 bases between them. The CDR3 nucleotides are TGCGCCAGCAGCTTGGTCCAGGGAAACTATGGCTACACCTTC. It encodes CASSLVQGNYGYTF. Variable domain in full (rest from reference TRBV5-1 and TRBJ1-2): KAGVTQTPRYLIKTRGQQVTLSCSPISGHRSVSWYQQTPGQGLQFLFEYFSETQRNKGNFPGRFSGRQFSNSRSEMNVSTLELGDSALYLCASSLVQGNYGYTFGSGTRLTVV.

The V gene is TRBV29-1, the J gene TRBJ2-5, with D possibly TRBD2 on 5 matching bases. V was clipped by 6 bases and J by 2 bases, with 10 bases between them. The CDR3 runs to 12 residues. CDR1 is SQVTM and CDR2 is ANQGSEA in the germline V gene. CDR3: CSVRRDQETQYF. Written as DNA, the CDR3 is TGCAGCGTAAGACGGGATCAAGAGACCCAGTACTTC.

V and J are TRBV2 and TRBJ2-2, with 7 bases lining up with TRBD1. This CDR3 has 14 residues. The junction had 7 bases not matched to a gene; V was cut back by 6 bases and J by 6 bases. CDR1 and CDR2 from the germline V gene are SNHLY and FYNNEI. CDR3 bases: TGTGCCAGCAGCTATTACAGGGGCGCCGGGGAGCTGTTTTTT. Translated: CASSYYRGAGELFF.

This clone was detected once. The rearrangement links TRBV27 to TRBJ2-7, with a tentative D call TRBD1 (6 bases). V lost 0 bases, J lost 4 bases, and 7 bases lay in between. The CDR3 is 13 residues long. Per the germline V gene, CDR1 is MNHEY and CDR2 is SMNVEV (reference sequence). CDR3 residues: CASSLSQGYEQYF. Here the CDR3 DNA reads TGTGCCAGCAGTTTATCACAGGGTTACGAGCAGTACTTC.

The rearrangement uses TRBV25-1 and TRBJ2-3; perhaps TRBD2 as D (5 bases). Looked up from germline, CDR1 is MGHDK and CDR2 is SYGVNS. The V and J ends lost 1 base and 0 bases respectively, with 11 bases between them. CDR3 size: 16 residues. The CDR3 loop reads CASSESFRGSTDTQYF. CDR3 in DNA: TGTGCCAGCAGTGAATCTTTTCGCGGGAGCACAGATACGCAGTATTTT.

The table lists this clone with a count of one. The V gene is TRBV4-2, the J gene TRBJ1-5, with D maybe TRBD1 (5 bases). This CDR3 spans 15 amino acids. Trimming cost V 2 bases and J 9 bases, with 17 bases left between them. Germline V lookup: CDR1 LGHNA, CDR2 YNFKEQ. This CDR3 reads CASSQKPGGEAPQHF. CDR3 coding DNA: TGTGCCAGCAGCCAAAAACCGGGAGGGGAGGCGCCCCAGCATTTT.

The chain carries TRBV27 and TRBJ1-5, with unresolved D. This CDR3 has 15 amino acids. CDR1 MNHEY and CDR2 SMNVEV come from the germline V gene (reference sequence). Trimming left V 1 base short and J 5 bases short, with 12 bases between. This CDR3 is CASSLFSRRDQPQHF. For the CDR3, the DNA is TGTGCCAGCAGTTTATTTTCCAGGAGGGATCAGCCCCAGCATTTT.

The DNA for the CDR3 is TGTGCCAGCAGTGACTGGGGAGATGAGCAGTTCTTC. Translation gives CASSDWGDEQFF. The chain employs TRBV2 and TRBJ2-1; possibly TRBD2 for D (5 bases). From germline, CDR1 is SNHLY and CDR2 FYNNEI. CDR3 length: 12 amino acids. V was shortened by 3 bases and J by 8 bases, with 8 bases between the two germline ends.

The CDR3 reads CASSVGGQTTNEKLFF. In nucleotides, the CDR3 is TGTGCCAGCAGCGTAGGGGGACAGACAACTAATGAAAAACTGTTTTTT. This chain links TRBV9 with TRBJ1-4, with 7 bases identical to TRBD1. V lost 0 bases and J lost 0; bases outside the gene matches: 2. The germline gives CDR1 SGDLS, CDR2 YYNGEE. The CDR3 length is 16 residues.

This chain links TRBV5-6 with TRBJ2-4; D remains ambiguous. Germline assignment: CDR1 SGHDT and CDR2 YYEEEE. V lost 0 bases to trimming and J lost 1 base, with 5 bases between them. CDR3 length equals 14 residues. This CDR3 reads CASSLGAAKNIQYF. CDR3 DNA sequence: TGTGCCAGCAGCTTGGGGGCGGCCAAAAACATTCAGTACTTC.

The V gene is TRBV6-5, the J gene TRBJ2-7; D is uncertain. The germline CDR1 and CDR2 sequences are MNHEY and SVGAGI. V dropped 0 bases and J dropped 4 bases, with 7 bases sitting between them. This CDR3 has 13 amino acids. CDR3 residues: CASSYSFQYEQYF. The CDR3 coding sequence is TGTGCCAGCAGTTACTCGTTTCAGTACGAGCAGTACTTC.

The V and J genes are TRBV9 and TRBJ1-2; 10 bases align to TRBD1. V shed 2 bases, J shed 1 base, and the junction held 5 bases outside the gene matches. CDR1 is SGDLS, CDR2 YYNGEE, per germline. The CDR3 length is 16 residues. The CDR3 sequence: CASSVTGTGVNYGYTF. CDR3 coding DNA: TGTGCCAGCAGCGTTACCGGGACAGGGGTTAACTATGGCTACACCTTC.

V usage is TRBV11-2 and J usage is TRBJ2-1, with D tentatively TRBD2 (5 bases). Germline CDR1 is SGHAT and CDR2 is FQNNGV. V was shortened by 7 bases and J by 3 bases, with 7 bases between the two germline ends. The length of the CDR3 is 12 residues. The CDR3 nucleotides read TGTGCCAGCAACCGGGACTACAATGAGCAGTTCTTC. Its protein product is CASNRDYNEQFF. The complete variable domain, with remaining parts taken from reference TRBV11-2 and TRBJ2-1, reads EAGVAQSPRYKIIEKRQSVAFWCNPISGHATLYWYQQILGQGPKLLIQFQNNGVVDDSQLPKDRFSAERLKGVDSTLKIQPAKLEDSAVYLCASNRDYNEQFFGPGTRLTVL.

J is TRBJ2-7 and V is TRBV2, with TRBD1 matching over 9 bases. V gave up 6 bases and J gave up 5 bases; unmatched junction bases: 11. This CDR3 region has 15 residues. Germline CDR1 is SNHLY and CDR2 is FYNNEI. In nucleotides, the CDR3 is TGTGCCAGCAGCCCTCGAGGGACAGGGATCAACGAGCAGTACTTC. Translated: CASSPRGTGINEQYF.

The V and J genes are TRBV5-6 and TRBJ2-1; weak D call: TRBD2 (5 bases). There are 11 residues in the CDR3. Germline-derived CDR1 and CDR2 are SGHDT and YYEEEE. Trimming took off 2 bases at V and 8 bases at J, with 5 bases between the two ends. In DNA form, the CDR3 reads TGTGCCAGCAGCTTAGCGGATGAGCAGTTCTTC. Protein product: CASSLADEQFF.

This clone has a single count. This rearrangement joins TRBV2 to TRBJ2-1, with TRBD2 matching 7 bases. This CDR3 comprises 13 residues. V was pared by 2 bases and J by 8 bases, with 3 bases of the junction left unmatched. Per the germline V gene, CDR1 is SNHLY and CDR2 is FYNNEI. DNA for the CDR3: TGTGCCAGCAGTGAATTTGCGGGAGATGAGCAGTTCTTC. Protein product: CASSEFAGDEQFF.

The chain couples TRBV6-6 to TRBJ1-2; tentative D call: TRBD1 (5 bases). Germline loops: CDR1 MNHNY, CDR2 SVGAGI (reference sequence). The CDR3 has 12 amino acids. V lost 6 bases to trimming and J lost 2 bases, with 7 bases between them. Here the CDR3 reads CASRDSNYGYTF. In DNA, the CDR3 is TGTGCCAGCAGAGACAGCAACTATGGCTACACCTTC.

The chain is built from TRBV6-5 and TRBJ2-7; D ambiguous. V was clipped by 6 bases and J by 3 bases, with 12 bases between them. CDR1 is MNHEY and CDR2 is SVGAGI in the germline V gene. The CDR3 extends over 13 amino acids. The CDR3, as DNA: TGTGCCAGCAGCCACCCAAGCGACTACGAGCAGTACTTC. This sequence encodes CASSHPSDYEQYF.

The chain joins TRBV5-6 to TRBJ2-1, with 10 bases lining up with TRBD2. The germline V gene encodes CDR1 SGHDT and CDR2 YYEEEE. This CDR3 has 16 residues. Unmatched junction bases numbered 9, after V lost 2 bases and J lost 7 bases. CDR3 loop: CASSFWTSGYQNEQFF. In nucleotides, the CDR3 is TGTGCCAGCAGCTTTTGGACTAGCGGATATCAAAATGAGCAGTTCTTC.

V gene TRBV29-1 combines with J gene TRBJ2-7; D is perhaps TRBD2 (5 bases). The CDR3 sequence is 15 residues long. CDR1 SQVTM and CDR2 ANQGSEA come from the germline V gene. V dropped 1 base and J dropped 5 bases, with 18 bases sitting between them. DNA of the CDR3: TGCAGCGTTGAAGGCTATAGAGGGTCTGGGAACGAGCAGTACTTC. Its translation is CSVEGYRGSGNEQYF.

This chain links TRBV9 with TRBJ1-3; 8 bases agree with TRBD1. Trimming at V came to 0 bases and at J to 1 base, leaving 3 bases not matched to a gene. The CDR3 is 16 amino acids. Germline assignment: CDR1 SGDLS and CDR2 YYNGEE. CDR3 sequence reads: CASSVDRTGSGNTIYF. The CDR3 nucleotides are TGTGCCAGCAGCGTAGACCGGACAGGGTCTGGAAACACCATATATTTT.

The rearrangement joins TRBV7-9 to TRBJ1-1; D remains ambiguous. Trimming pared 1 base from V and 4 bases from J, leaving 4 bases between. The CDR3 is 12 residues long. Germline values: CDR1 SEHNR, CDR2 FQNEAQ (reference sequence). The chain's CDR3 is CASSLGSTEAFF. The CDR3 DNA follows: TGTGCCAGCAGCTTAGGGAGCACTGAAGCTTTCTTT.

The V and J genes are TRBV2 and TRBJ2-1; 10 positions agree with TRBD1. In germline, CDR1 is SNHLY, CDR2 FYNNEI. The V segment lost 5 bases and the J segment 5 bases; nucleotides outside the gene matches: 9. This CDR3 has 16 residues. CDR3 in amino acids: CASSRYRGQGNNEQFF. CDR3 bases: TGTGCCAGCAGTCGTTACCGGGGACAGGGGAACAATGAGCAGTTCTTC. Based on the CDR3 plus reference TRBV2 and TRBJ2-1, the full variable domain is EPEVTQTPSHQVTQMGQEVILRCVPISNHLYFYWYRQILGQKVEFLVSFYNNEISEKSEIFDDQFSVERPDGSNFTLKIRSTKLEDSAMYFCASSRYRGQGNNEQFFGPGTRLTVL.

The chain has TRBV30 and TRBJ1-5, with TRBD1 identical over 8 bases. The ends lost 2 bases at V and 4 bases at J; junction bases unmatched: 7. There are 15 residues in the CDR3. Per germline, CDR1 GTSNPN and CDR2 SVGIG (reference sequence). In DNA, the CDR3 is TGTGCCTGGAGTCCCGGGACAGGTTTTAATCAGCCCCAGCATTTT. Amino acids: CAWSPGTGFNQPQHF.

This chain connects TRBV28 to TRBJ1-3; D remains unclear. Germline CDR1 MDHEN, CDR2 SYDVKM. CDR3 length equals 16 residues. Trimming pared 2 bases from V and 0 bases from J, leaving 11 bases between. In DNA form, the CDR3 reads TGTGCCAGCAGTTTAGCTCCCCTGAGCTCTGGAAACACCATATATTTT. This encodes CASSLAPLSSGNTIYF.

V and J are TRBV30 and TRBJ2-7; 8 bases line up with TRBD1. J lost 5 bases, V lost 4 bases, and 7 bases had no gene match. Per germline, CDR1 GTSNPN and CDR2 SVGIG (reference sequence). There are 13 residues in the CDR3. CDR3: CAWTRDRIHEQYF. CDR3 nucleotides: TGTGCCTGGACCCGGGACAGGATCCACGAGCAGTACTTC.

The gene calls are TRBV7-2 and TRBJ1-5, with TRBD1 matching over 7 bases. The J segment lost 1 base and the V segment lost 1 base, leaving 7 bases of the junction unmatched. Germline values: CDR1 SGHTA, CDR2 FQGNSA. This CDR3 has 17 residues. Written as DNA, the CDR3 is TGTGCCAGCAGCTTAGGGCCCAGGGGGGTAAGCAATCAGCCCCAGCATTTT. It translates to CASSLGPRGVSNQPQHF.

The gene calls are TRBV9 and TRBJ1-1; D perhaps matches TRBD1 (5 bases). The germline V and J ends were trimmed by 0 bases and 5 bases, with 8 bases remaining between them. Per germline, CDR1 SGDLS and CDR2 YYNGEE. The CDR3 loop spans 13 amino acids. The CDR3 DNA reads as TGTGCCAGCAGCGTAGATGGGGGGACTGAAGCTTTCTTT. As protein: CASSVDGGTEAFF.